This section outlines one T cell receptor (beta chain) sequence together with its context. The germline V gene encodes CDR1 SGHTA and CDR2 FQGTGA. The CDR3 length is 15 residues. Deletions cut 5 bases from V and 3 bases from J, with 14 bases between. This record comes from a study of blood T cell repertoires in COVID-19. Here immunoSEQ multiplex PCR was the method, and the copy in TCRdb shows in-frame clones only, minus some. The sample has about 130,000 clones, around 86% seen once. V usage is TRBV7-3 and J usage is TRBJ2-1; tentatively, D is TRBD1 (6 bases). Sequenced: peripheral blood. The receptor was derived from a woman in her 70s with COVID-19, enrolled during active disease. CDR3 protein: CASSPTRDNYNEQFF. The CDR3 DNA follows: TGTGCCAGCAGCCCCACCCGGGACAACTACAATGAGCAGTTCTTC.